This T cell receptor (beta chain) derives from a study of blood T cell repertoires in COVID-19. Study in general: Sources were T cells, B-cell-depleted T cells, or PBMCs; the material itself was cDNA or gDNA.

This CDR3 is built from 19 residues. V was shortened by 3 bases and J by 7 bases, with 27 bases between the two germline ends. CDR1 and CDR2 (germline): MNHNS, SASEGT. This clone came up once. As processed by the authors: Estimation of nucleated cell counts relied on the amplification of reference gene primers. Sequenced by immunoSEQ multiplex PCR; TCRdb stores in-frame clones only, minus some. V and J calls plus clone size are reproduced from that table; the DNA served to infer D and trimming. The data show around 70,000 clones, with 75% to 90% seen just once and 12% held by the top ten. The sequencing input was peripheral blood. J is TRBJ1-4 and V is TRBV6-1; D ambiguous. The sequence was collected from a human donor in a cohort sampled during active COVID-19. This CDR3 reads CASSDSRFRRSSRSEKLFF. The CDR3 DNA follows: TGTGCCAGCAGTGACAGCCGTTTTCGCCGGTCGAGTAGGAGTGAAAAACTGTTTTTT.